This T cell receptor beta chain is from a study of identical twins. As regards this clonotype: Its antigen is currently unknown.

The study, taken as a whole, reports: Within monozygotic twins, out-of-frame TCR alpha sharing was underestimated by the models. Insertions ran lower in abundant cord blood beta clonotypes, though not in memory repertoires.

Trimming cost V 5 bases and J 0 bases, with 15 bases left between them. This CDR3 spans 16 amino acids. CDR1 is MNHEY, CDR2 SMNVEV, per germline (reference sequence). It was template switching that added a universal primer site, and there were unique molecular identifiers on the cDNA. TCRdb re-called the 5' RACE reads through MiXCR, storing one row per CDR3 protein. The top ten clones hold roughly 3.6% of a sample with 220,000 or so distinct CDR3 sequences, 5.5% to 7% of them seen once. The same sample was also used in a study of yellow fever vaccine responses in identical twins.

Sequenced: memory (CD45RO+) T cells sorted from blood. V and J are TRBV27 and TRBJ2-3; D not certain. The clonotype was recovered from a woman between 18 and 30 years old in good health. CDR3 residues: CASSKQRISSTDTQYF. The CDR3 bases are TGTGCCAGCAGTAAACAGAGAATCTCTAGCACAGATACGCAGTATTTT.